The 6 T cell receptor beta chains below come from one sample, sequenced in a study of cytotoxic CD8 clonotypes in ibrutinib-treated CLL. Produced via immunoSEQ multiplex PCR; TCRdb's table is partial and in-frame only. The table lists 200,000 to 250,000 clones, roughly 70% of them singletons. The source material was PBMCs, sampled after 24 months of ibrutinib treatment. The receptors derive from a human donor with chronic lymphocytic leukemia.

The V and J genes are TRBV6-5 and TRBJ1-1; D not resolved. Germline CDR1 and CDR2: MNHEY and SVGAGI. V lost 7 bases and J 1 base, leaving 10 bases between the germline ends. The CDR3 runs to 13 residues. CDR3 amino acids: CASTLGGNTEAFF. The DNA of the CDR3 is TGTGCCAGCACTCTGGGAGGGAACACTGAAGCTTTCTTT.

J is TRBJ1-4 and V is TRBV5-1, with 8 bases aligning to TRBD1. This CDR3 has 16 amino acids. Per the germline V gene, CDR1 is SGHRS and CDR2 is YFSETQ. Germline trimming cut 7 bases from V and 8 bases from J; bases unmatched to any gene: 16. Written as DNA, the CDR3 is TGCGCCAGCGGACAGGGATTATGGACAGGGCGGGAAAAACTGTTTTTT. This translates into CASGQGLWTGREKLFF.

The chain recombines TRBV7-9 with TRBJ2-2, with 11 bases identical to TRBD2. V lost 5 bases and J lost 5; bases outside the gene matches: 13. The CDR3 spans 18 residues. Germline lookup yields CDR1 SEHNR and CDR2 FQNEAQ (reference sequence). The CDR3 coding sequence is TGTGCCAGCAGCCGCGGTGTGTTAGCGGGAGGGAAAACCGGGGAGCTGTTTTTT. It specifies CASSRGVLAGGKTGELFF.

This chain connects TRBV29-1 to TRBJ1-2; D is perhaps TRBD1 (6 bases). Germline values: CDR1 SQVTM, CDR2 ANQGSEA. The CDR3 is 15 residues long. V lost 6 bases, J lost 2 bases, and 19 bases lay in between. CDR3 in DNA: TGCAGCGTGGTGGGGGGGGACACGGCGAACTATGGCTACACCTTC. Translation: CSVVGGDTANYGYTF.

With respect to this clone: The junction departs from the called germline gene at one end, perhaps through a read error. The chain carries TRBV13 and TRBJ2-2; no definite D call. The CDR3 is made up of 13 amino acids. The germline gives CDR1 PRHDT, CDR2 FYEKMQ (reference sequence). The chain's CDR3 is CASSLGGTGELFF. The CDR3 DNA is TGTGCCAGCAGCCTAGGTGGCACCGGGGAGCTGTTTTTT. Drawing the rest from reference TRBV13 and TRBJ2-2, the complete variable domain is AAGVIQSPRHLIKEKRETATLKCYPIPRHDTVYWYQQGPGQDPQFLISFYEKMQSDKGSIPDRFSAQQFSDYHSELNMSSLELGDSALYFCASSLGGTGELFFGEGSRLTVL.

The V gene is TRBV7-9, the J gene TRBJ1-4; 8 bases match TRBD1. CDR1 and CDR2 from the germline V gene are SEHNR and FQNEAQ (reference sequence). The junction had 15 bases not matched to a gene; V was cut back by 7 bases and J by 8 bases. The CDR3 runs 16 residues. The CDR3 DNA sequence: TGTGCCAGCAACACCGGACAGGGCGGATCAGAGGAAAAACTGTTTTTT. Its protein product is CASNTGQGGSEEKLFF.